Shown below are 32 T cell receptor beta chains from a single sample sequenced in a study of CD8+CD57+ T cells in acquired aplastic anemia. Template material for TCR beta VDJ and CDR3 profiling consisted of genomic DNA. A single record per CDR3 protein comes from TCRdb applying MiXCR to the reads. The table records 250,000 to 300,000 distinct CDR3 sequences, approximately 56% of them present only once. Sequencing input: sorted CD4+, CD8+, or CD8+CD57+ T cells (not recorded which) from PBMCs. These TCRs come from a human donor with severe aplastic anemia or a healthy control (not recorded which).

V usage is TRBV4-1 and J usage is TRBJ1-1; D might be TRBD1 (5 bases). CDR3 size: 13 residues. Germline V gene lookup returns CDR1 MGHRA and CDR2 YSYEKL. V shed 6 bases and J shed 1 base, with 9 bases lying between them. CDR3 nucleotide sequence: TGCGCCAGCAGAGACAGTGGGAACACTGAAGCTTTCTTT. Its protein product is CASRDSGNTEAFF.

This chain links TRBV29-1 with TRBJ2-2; no reliable D call. Trimming cost V 4 bases and J 4 bases, with 7 bases left between them. Germline values: CDR1 SQVTM, CDR2 ANQGSEA. The CDR3 consists of 12 residues. CDR3 sequence reads: CSVVGITGELFF. The CDR3 region has the DNA TGCAGCGTTGTAGGGATCACCGGGGAGCTGTTTTTT.

DNA of the CDR3: TGTGCCAGCAGCCCATCTACAGGGAGGAACTACAATGAGCAGTTCTTC. Its protein is CASSPSTGRNYNEQFF. The genes are TRBV7-9 and TRBJ2-7; the D gene could be TRBD1 or TRBD2 (6 bases each). The end of the DNA aligns better with TRBJ2-1, so the J call may be wrong. This CDR3 comprises 16 residues. The V gene's germline CDR1 is SEHNR and CDR2 FQNEAQ (reference sequence).

This clonotype was recorded many times. The chain carries TRBV5-6 and TRBJ2-3, with D perhaps given as TRBD1 or TRBD2 (5 bases each). The CDR3 extends over 16 amino acids. V shed 4 bases and J shed 14 bases, with 29 bases lying between them. CDR1 is SGHDT and CDR2 is YYEEEE in the germline V gene. The CDR3 protein is CASSPNPFGTSRVRYF. For the CDR3, the DNA is TGTGCCAGCAGCCCGAACCCGTTCGGGACCTCGCGGGTGCGGTATTTT.

The table lists this clonotype with many counts. This chain uses TRBV5-1 with TRBJ1-1; 7 bases line up with TRBD1. With V trimmed by 0 bases and J by 6 bases, 2 bases remained unmatched. Germline V lookup: CDR1 SGHRS, CDR2 YFSETQ. The CDR3 extends over 13 amino acids. The CDR3 loop is CASSLAGTAEAFF. CDR3 sequence (DNA): TGCGCCAGCAGCTTGGCCGGGACAGCTGAAGCTTTCTTT.

This clonotype was observed a handful of times. V gene TRBV9 combines with J gene TRBJ1-6; a weak D match, TRBD1 (6 bases). This CDR3 spans 15 amino acids. Trimming stripped 0 bases from V and 13 bases from J, with 17 bases between. From germline, CDR1 is SGDLS and CDR2 YYNGEE. The DNA for the CDR3 is TGTGCCAGCAGCGTAGGCGAGGGGGGGGGAGTGCCCCTCCACTTT. This translates into CASSVGEGGGVPLHF.

The chain has TRBV14 and TRBJ1-6, with D hard to call. The ends were cut back, 1 base at V and 11 bases at J, with 9 bases in the middle. Looked up from germline, CDR1 is SGHDN and CDR2 is FVKESK. The CDR3 contains 13 residues. The CDR3 reads CASSQVRRTPLHF. The CDR3 region has the DNA TGTGCCAGCAGCCAAGTGCGCAGGACACCCCTCCACTTT.

This clonotype was detected many times. This chain uses TRBV9 with TRBJ1-6; D is perhaps TRBD1 (5 bases). The CDR3 runs to 14 residues. Trimming shortened V by 0 bases and J by 6 bases, and 7 bases separated the two germline ends. CDR1 is SGDLS and CDR2 is YYNGEE in the germline V gene. The CDR3 sequence: CASSVVDINSPLHF. Written as DNA, the CDR3 is TGTGCCAGCAGCGTAGTGGACATTAATTCACCCCTCCACTTT.

About this clonotype itself: The conserved final phenylalanine or tryptophan is absent from the CDR3, which likely points to a read error. V is TRBV12-3 or TRBV12-4 and J is TRBJ2-1, with D unresolved. This CDR3 region has 13 residues. In DNA, the CDR3 is TGTGTCAGCAGTTTAGCTACTGGCCGTGAGCAGTTCCTC. The encoded protein is CVSSLATGREQFL.

The chain combines TRBV30 with TRBJ1-5, with a weak D call TRBD1 (5 bases). V was shortened by 1 base and J by 2 bases, with 21 bases between the two germline ends. The CDR3 runs 18 residues. Germline values: CDR1 GTSNPN, CDR2 SVGIG (reference sequence). CDR3 nucleotide sequence: TGTGCCTGGAGTGGTGGCCCGAGGGACCCTTGGGGCAATCAGCCCCAGCATTTT. As protein: CAWSGGPRDPWGNQPQHF.

The chain carries TRBV24-1 and TRBJ2-1; D ambiguous. From germline, CDR1 is KGHDR and CDR2 SFDVKD. V lost 0 bases, J lost 10 bases, and 12 bases lay in between. The CDR3 is 14 residues long. CDR3 sequence: CATSDLNGGGEQFF. As DNA, the CDR3 is TGTGCCACCAGTGATTTGAATGGCGGCGGCGAGCAGTTCTTC.

The chain employs TRBV19 and TRBJ1-5; D possibly corresponds to TRBD1 (6 bases). The length of the CDR3 is 16 residues. Trimming removed 6 bases at V and 6 bases at J, with 21 bases between. The germline CDR1 and CDR2 sequences are LNHDA and SQIVND (reference sequence). The CDR3 here is CASSSMGGQSIQPQHF. The CDR3 nucleotides are TGTGCCAGTAGCTCAATGGGGGGGCAGTCGATTCAGCCCCAGCATTTT.

This clonotype showed up just once. The DNA for the CDR3 is TGTGCCAGCAGTGGGGGACTAGCCCACGAGCAGTACTTC. It specifies CASSGGLAHEQYF. The gene calls are TRBV25-1 and TRBJ2-7, with 9 bases fitting TRBD2. V lost 4 bases, J lost 5 bases, and 3 bases stayed unmatched. Looked up from germline, CDR1 is MGHDK and CDR2 is SYGVNS. The CDR3 covers 13 residues.

V usage is TRBV20-1 and J usage is TRBJ2-5; 9 bases match TRBD2. CDR3 length: 13 amino acids. J lost 3 bases, V lost 5 bases, and 4 bases had no gene match. CDR1 DFQATT and CDR2 SNEGSKA come from the germline V gene (reference sequence). Here the CDR3 reads CSASRTSEETQYF. DNA for the CDR3: TGCAGTGCTTCCAGGACTAGCGAAGAGACCCAGTACTTC.

This clonotype showed up many times. The genes are TRBV6-1 and TRBJ1-6, with no clear D. The V end was cut by 7 bases, the J end by 6 bases, with 4 bases between. Germline CDR1 and CDR2: MNHNS and SASEGT. CDR3 length: 11 residues. CDR3 sequence (DNA): TGTGCCAGCACTGCTAATTCACCCCTCCACTTT. This codes for CASTANSPLHF.

This clonotype was counted many times. V gene TRBV2 combines with J gene TRBJ2-3; the D gene could be TRBD1 or TRBD2 (6 bases each). Between the trimmed V and J ends, which lost 2 bases and 6 bases, there was a span of 12 bases. CDR3 length: 14 residues. Germline CDR1 SNHLY, CDR2 FYNNEI. The CDR3 loop reads CASSERGPGDTQYF. CDR3 nucleotides: TGTGCCAGCAGTGAACGGGGGCCGGGGGATACGCAGTATTTT.

This chain links TRBV20-1 with TRBJ2-1; 11 positions match TRBD2. Germline V lookup: CDR1 DFQATT, CDR2 SNEGSKA (reference sequence). This CDR3 is built from 14 residues. The ends lost 3 bases at V and 9 bases at J; junction bases unmatched: 7. The CDR3 DNA reads as TGCAGTGCTAGGCCTAGCGGGAGGTTAGGTGAGCAGTTCTTC. Translation: CSARPSGRLGEQFF.

The gene calls are TRBV29-1 and TRBJ1-2, with D possibly TRBD1 on 6 matching bases. The CDR3 loop spans 14 amino acids. V lost 4 bases, J lost 5 bases, and 17 bases lay in between. Germline-derived CDR1 and CDR2 are SQVTM and ANQGSEA. The CDR3 protein is CSVVYRVWGYGYTF. CDR3 nucleotide sequence: TGCAGCGTTGTTTACAGGGTGTGGGGGTATGGCTACACCTTC.

This clonotype was observed many times. The genes are TRBV6-6 and TRBJ1-5, with 10 bases fitting TRBD1. V shed 7 bases and J 3 bases; nucleotides not matched to a gene: 6. The CDR3 length is 15 residues. Per the germline V gene, CDR1 is MNHNY and CDR2 is SVGAGI (reference sequence). The CDR3 DNA sequence: TGTGCCAGCAAAACCGGGACAGGGGACAATCAGCCCCAGCATTTT. Translated: CASKTGTGDNQPQHF.

Only one count was recorded for this clonotype. V usage is TRBV7-9 and J usage is TRBJ2-2, with D perhaps TRBD1 (6 bases). V lost 8 bases to trimming and J lost 1 base, with 14 bases between them. Germline lookup yields CDR1 SEHNR and CDR2 FQNEAQ (reference sequence). This CDR3 region has 15 residues. CDR3 DNA: TGTGCCAGCGAAGCTAGACAGGTGAACACCGGGGAGCTGTTTTTT. Its protein product is CASEARQVNTGELFF.

The rearrangement links TRBV12-3 or TRBV12-4 to TRBJ1-5, with a tentative D call TRBD1 (5 bases). The CDR3 runs to 15 residues. The V end lost 0 bases, the J end lost 1 base, and 7 bases lay between the germline ends. The CDR3 loop is CASSLAGGSNQPQHF. The CDR3 coding sequence is TGTGCCAGCAGTTTAGCTGGGGGAAGCAATCAGCCCCAGCATTTT.

This clonotype was picked up many times. J is TRBJ1-1 and V is TRBV2, with D possibly being TRBD1 (5 bases). Germline CDR1 SNHLY, CDR2 FYNNEI. CDR3 length: 15 residues. V shed 4 bases and J shed 2 bases, with 14 bases lying between them. CDR3 sequence reads: CASSVEGSGNTEAFF. DNA of the CDR3: TGTGCCAGCAGTGTGGAGGGGTCGGGTAACACTGAAGCTTTCTTT. The full variable domain, completed using reference TRBV2 and TRBJ1-1, is EPEVTQTPSHQVTQMGQEVILRCVPISNHLYFYWYRQILGQKVEFLVSFYNNEISEKSEIFDDQFSVERPDGSNFTLKIRSTKLEDSAMYFCASSVEGSGNTEAFFGQGTRLTVV.

CDR3 region: CASSQDNGRIGQPQHF. The CDR3 DNA is TGTGCCAGCAGCCAAGATAATGGGCGGATTGGTCAGCCCCAGCATTTT. This chain connects TRBV3-1 to TRBJ1-5; D remains unclear. This CDR3 spans 16 amino acids. The germline V gene has CDR1 LGHDT and CDR2 YNNKEL (reference sequence). V was trimmed by 0 bases and J by 6 bases, leaving 15 bases between them.

V is TRBV30 and J is TRBJ2-1; 7 nucleotides line up with TRBD2. The CDR3 contains 14 residues. J lost 0 bases, V lost 3 bases, and 2 bases had no gene match. Germline V gene lookup returns CDR1 GTSNPN and CDR2 SVGIG (reference sequence). The CDR3: CAWRGGSSYNEQFF. CDR3 coding DNA: TGTGCCTGGAGGGGAGGGTCCTCCTACAATGAGCAGTTCTTC.

This chain connects TRBV7-2 to TRBJ2-7, with D unresolved. This CDR3 spans 13 amino acids. Trimming cost V 5 bases and J 4 bases, with 12 bases left between them. Per germline, CDR1 SGHTA and CDR2 FQGNSA. This CDR3 reads CASSQPASYEQYF. In nucleotides, the CDR3 is TGTGCCAGCAGCCAACCAGCATCATACGAGCAGTACTTC.

This clonotype was seen a handful of times. This chain uses TRBV5-6 with TRBJ1-1, with a possible D match to TRBD1 (5 bases). Germline V gene data show CDR1 as SGHDT and CDR2 as YYEEEE. With 0 bases removed from V and 7 bases from J, the gap between germline ends came to 10 bases. The CDR3 spans 13 residues. The CDR3 coding sequence is TGTGCCAGCAGCTTGGAGGGGTCGCTTGAAGCTTTCTTT. It translates to CASSLEGSLEAFF. Based on the CDR3 plus reference TRBV5-6 and TRBJ1-1, the full variable domain is DAGVTQSPTHLIKTRGQQVTLRCSPKSGHDTVSWYQQALGQGPQFIFQYYEEEERQRGNFPDRFSGHQFPNYSSELNVNALLLGDSALYLCASSLEGSLEAFFGQGTRLTVV.

The rearrangement joins TRBV2 to TRBJ1-2, with TRBD1 matching over 7 bases. Germline V gene data show CDR1 as SNHLY and CDR2 as FYNNEI. The CDR3 has 15 amino acids. V trimming: 4 bases; J trimming: 2 bases; junction bases outside the gene matches: 7. Here the CDR3 DNA reads TGTGCCAGCAGTGGACGGGACAGCTGGAACTATGGCTACACCTTC. Residues: CASSGRDSWNYGYTF.

This clonotype was seen many times. The rearrangement uses TRBV12-3 or TRBV12-4 and TRBJ2-6, with TRBD1 identical over 8 bases. The CDR3 runs 15 residues. Germline trimming cut 6 bases from V and 1 base from J; bases unmatched to any gene: 2. As DNA, the CDR3 is TGTGCCAGCAGGAGGACAGGGTCTGGGGCCAACGTCCTGACTTTC. It yields the protein CASRRTGSGANVLTF.

The rearrangement links TRBV15 to TRBJ2-5, with 10 bases lining up with TRBD2. V gave up 5 bases and J gave up 2 bases; unmatched junction bases: 2. Germline V lookup: CDR1 LNHNV, CDR2 YYDKDF (reference sequence). The CDR3 consists of 14 residues. CDR3 coding DNA: TGTGCCACCAGCGTGACTAGCGGGCAAGAGACCCAGTACTTC. The encoded protein is CATSVTSGQETQYF.

This clonotype showed up just a few times. This sequence joins TRBV15 and TRBJ1-4, with a possible D match to TRBD1 (5 bases). V gave up 1 base and J gave up 6 bases, with 12 bases separating them. Germline CDR1 is LNHNV and CDR2 is YYDKDF (reference sequence). The CDR3 loop spans 15 amino acids. The CDR3 sequence is CATSRATLGDEKLFF. CDR3 bases: TGTGCCACCAGCAGAGCGACGTTGGGGGATGAAAAACTGTTTTTT.

In this sample, this clonotype turned up many times. This chain joins TRBV19 and TRBJ2-1; 8 positions match TRBD2. CDR1 and CDR2 (germline): LNHDA, SQIVND (reference sequence). CDR3 length: 15 amino acids. V trimming: 7 bases; J trimming: 2 bases; junction bases outside the gene matches: 7. This CDR3 is CASTPRGGTYNEQFF. DNA of the CDR3: TGTGCCAGTACCCCGCGCGGGGGGACCTACAATGAGCAGTTCTTC.

V usage is TRBV7-9 and J usage is TRBJ1-4; D may be TRBD1 (5 bases). CDR1 is SEHNR and CDR2 is FQNEAQ in the germline V gene (reference sequence). This CDR3 contains 17 residues. Between the trimmed V and J ends, which lost 5 bases and 7 bases, there was a span of 23 bases. The CDR3 region is CASSQVLVGGEGEKLFF. The CDR3 coding sequence is TGTGCCAGCAGCCAAGTTCTAGTTGGAGGGGAGGGTGAAAAACTGTTTTTT. The full variable domain, completed using reference TRBV7-9 and TRBJ1-4, is DTGVSQNPRHKITKRGQNVTFRCDPISEHNRLYWYRQTLGQGPEFLTYFQNEAQLEKSRLLSDRFSAERPKGSFSTLEIQRTEQGDSAMYLCASSQVLVGGEGEKLFFGSGTQLSVL.